This TCR beta chain is from a study of cytomegalovirus exposure and HLA in healthy donors listed by TCRdb under 2017. Describing the broader study: An earlier analysis of approximately 640 of the donors reported 250 to 300 Gb of sequence data and approximately 110 million unique TCR beta sequences from 150 million to 200 million T cells. High-throughput TCR immunosequencing, statistical association of individual TCRs with disease status, and machine learning were combined to predict cytomegalovirus infection status. The number of donors typed differed by locus, with about 629-640 for A, B, C, DRB1 and DQB1, approximately 500 for DQA1, 600 to 610 for DPA1, and approximately 470 for DPB1. Every repertoire in the discovery cohort had been generated on one and the same sequencing platform. Donor age, sex, ethnicity and CMV serostatus were collected together with the repertoire data. Several DR-DQ haplotypes were handled as single units for association and clustering because linkage in the cohort was strong. The later analysis used no new phenotypic data to find candidate immune exposures, relying instead on TCR beta sequences and their occurrence across donors. Both class I and class II loci were covered by HLA typing, at four-digit resolution. An early release covering about 600 HLA-typed donors comprised 250 to 350 gigabases of sequencing data and around 85 million unique TCR sequences. In a later genetic analysis, genome-wide SNP genotypes for about three fifths of the 666 donors were used, and that subset was treated as a discovery cohort. A later analysis re-analyzed previously published TCR beta repertoires from about 600 donors and added high-resolution HLA genotyping to study TCR occurrence patterns. An earlier analysis of approximately 640 of the donors applied high-throughput TCR beta sequencing to assess whether each TCR beta V gene segment acted as functional or pseudogenic. Among the roughly 400 genotyped donors, roughly 80% belonged to the genetic ancestry cluster associated with self-reported Caucasian donors. A separate validation cohort of roughly 130 different subjects was used in addition to the roughly 670-subject first cohort. The study was designed to test whether signatures of past pathogen exposure could be identified by cataloging public T cell receptors. On average, around 200,000 unique TCR beta nucleotide sequences were sequenced per donor among more than 350 genotyped donors of the cohort, with 15% to 20% of those sequences being non-productive. Using immunosequencing, the study profiled T cell repertoires from 666 subjects and related those repertoires to cytomegalovirus serostatus.

Overall study results and their limits: Most TCR sequences were observed very rarely across donors, whereas some public TCRs were present in many individuals. HLA typing was unavailable for some donors at each locus, so association tests used only the typed subset. A later analysis found that most CMV-associated TCR beta chains appeared HLA-restricted, with HLA associations seemingly driven largely by CMV exposure. The 87-base-pair reads could not distinguish some IMGT-functional V segments, including TRBV6-2 and TRBV6-3, so those segments were excluded. In a later genetic analysis, fewer N-insertions in productive TCRs were reported among donors in an Asian-associated ancestry cluster than the approximately 630-donor mean. In a later analysis, TCR association rates were found to vary across HLA loci, with the most associated TCRs seen for DRB1 alleles and the fewest for HLA-C alleles. A cluster of highly shared sequence variants was judged likely to be a technical artifact of the sequencing pipeline. Correlated functional status among segregating V segments might reflect linkage disequilibrium, but an unknown experimental factor could not be ruled out. A later genetic analysis associated a missense DCLRE1C variant with V-gene and J-gene trimming of TCR beta chains, and an independent cohort replicated the association. The only immune exposure information available for the cohort was CMV serostatus. In this cohort, only TCR beta chains were sequenced, and detectable features were limited by the absence of alpha or paired-chain data. Because counts were too low, some 16 rarely observed V segments, including chromosome 9 orphons, were excluded from the earlier analysis of under 650 of the donors. In a later analysis, HLA-associated TCR beta chains showed more clonal expansion and lower generation probabilities than non-associated chains that were equally common. The authors suggested that the approach could potentially be generalized to other disease states and immunological phenotypes. When HLA alleles, especially DR and DQ, strongly co-occurred, attributing TCR associations to individual alleles was difficult. Broadly in line with IMGT annotations, most TCR beta V segments showed up in productive rearrangements about 87% or about 30% of the time in an earlier analysis of 587 of the donors. The presence/absence analyses assumed that sequencing depth was roughly uniform across donors, and that assumption may not be true. Several of the top co-occurrence clusters appeared to be linked to parvovirus B19, influenza, CMV and Epstein-Barr virus, according to a later analysis. A further reported finding was that TCR beta sequences accurately predicted the HLA-A and HLA-B alleles for most subjects in the first cohort. A few of the identified cytomegalovirus-associated TCR beta chains were confirmed in vitro to be specific for cytomegalovirus antigens. A later analysis associated 16,951 TCR beta sequences with specific HLA alleles at a false discovery rate of 0.05. The study listed 150 to 200 TCR beta chains as associated with cytomegalovirus. Cytomegalovirus status was reported to be diagnosed by the classifier with high specificity and sensitivity in both the original and validation cohorts.

CDR1 and CDR2 are read off the germline V gene as SGHTS and YDEGEE. The CDR3 has 15 amino acids, counting the end cysteine and phenylalanine. Only the CDR3 DNA is retained, 45 bases long and in frame from the first base. From V the trimming removes 2 bases and from J it removes 3 bases, while the gene matches leave 2 bases of the junction unaccounted for. Libraries were prepared through the immunoSEQ multiplex PCR assay. For the multiplex PCR, a mixture combining 60 forward primers for TCR Vbeta segments and 13 reverse primers for TCR Jbeta segments was used. Amplification of the CDR3 region of rearranged TCR beta genes was performed with a multiplex PCR assay on genomic DNA. On the Illumina HiSeq System, the amplified TCR beta libraries were sequenced as 87-base-pair reads. The paper's processing steps were these. A later analysis counted some 74 million unique TCR beta chains across the 666 repertoires, and around 9.9 million of these chains were shared by at least two donors. A nearest-neighbor algorithm error-corrected the raw reads and collapsed the reads into unique sequences, merging closely related sequences to remove PCR and sequencing errors. Alignment of CDR3 sequences to IMGT reference sequences was used to assign V, D and J gene segments. For a sequence to be retained, a match of at least six nucleotides to both a V gene segment and a J gene segment was required. A rearrangement was called productive if the CDR3 had no stop codons and remained in frame with V and J, and every other rearrangement was called non-productive. CDR3 was defined by IMGT convention, running from the second conserved V-encoded cysteine to the conserved J-encoded phenylalanine. In an earlier analysis of roughly 580 of the donors, sequences lacking an unambiguous match to a single V gene segment were excluded. In an earlier analysis of 587 of the donors, V segments were called functional above 56.7% productive rearrangements and were called segregating when the between-donor standard deviation exceeded 5%. A statistical classification framework was built for diagnosing cytomegalovirus status from the catalog of TCR beta chain sequences. In a later analysis, V and J genes were assigned by comparing TCR nucleotide sequences against IMGT/GENE-DB human TR gene sequences. Using the TCRdist pipeline, a later analysis assigned CDR3 sequences along with most-parsimonious VDJ recombination scenarios. In a later analysis, each TCR beta chain was defined by its CDR3 amino acid sequence together with its V-gene family, and reads without a unique V-gene family were excluded. As a way to deal with suspected cross-contamination and a sequencing artifact, a later analysis dropped 592 nucleotide sequences that were highly shared and had low generation probability. In a later analysis, a clonal expansion index for each public chain was calculated from normalized within-repertoire ranks of inferred template counts. In a later analysis, generation probabilities were computed using a VDJ recombination model fitted to out-of-frame rearrangements, and the results were checked against IGoR. A later analysis scored TCR-TCR, TCR-HLA and TCR-CMV co-occurrence with hypergeometric tests, applying a repertoire-size bias correction to TCR pairs. A later analysis estimated false discovery rates by permuting HLA or CMV assignments 20 times. In a later analysis, co-occurring TCRs were grouped using DBSCAN, with TCRdist sequence similarity added in when clustering inside HLA-allele-positive subsets. Repertoires with fewer than 30,000 or more than 120,000 public chains, plus five repertoires with anomalous nucleotide sharing, were excluded from co-occurrence clustering. TCRdb holds this immuneACCESS table with in-frame rearrangements only. Some clones are missing; in checked studies, unresolved V genes explain under half, and the rest has no known cause. The DNA gave D and trimming, while V, J and clone size come from that table. The sample has 130,000 or so clones on record, less than 85% of them singletons. The top ten clonotypes cover roughly 4.5% of the sample.

The cohort consisted of 650 to 850 healthy bone marrow donors. Cohort members were all nominally healthy when sampled, although unrecorded immune exposures were likely present. The donor was CMV seropositive and belonged to the group of 250 to 300 seropositive cohort members. Every donor gave a peripheral blood sample, and the peripheral blood mononuclear cells from that sample were used for TCR beta sequencing. Genomic DNA was extracted from the blood cell samples with the Qiagen DNeasy Blood Extraction Kit. This clone was found a few times. What antigen it recognizes has not been identified. No much larger clonotype is one base removed from it; base qualities were not supplied.

The chain was built from TRBV5-8 and TRBJ1-6; the central 7 bases match TRBD1. The sequence came from a man between 18 and 29 years old in good health and CMV-seropositive. Sequencing was performed on PBMCs. The CDR3 is CASSFGTVYNSPLHF. Read as DNA, the sequence is TGTGCCAGCAGCTTTGGGACAGTCTATAATTCACCCCTCCACTTT.